This TCR beta chain originates from a study of shared clonotypes between healthy human individuals. Produced via immunoSEQ multiplex PCR; TCRdb's table is partial and in-frame only. This table has about 1.4 million clones, roughly 97% appearing once. Trimming removed 4 bases from V and 5 bases from J, with 20 bases in between. Germline-derived CDR1 and CDR2 are MNHEY and SVGAGI. The CDR3 runs 16 residues. The sequencing sample was made of naive CD4+ T cells sorted from blood. Subset: CD45RA+ positively selected. The sequence came from a man aged 25 to 45 in good health. The rearrangement uses TRBV6-5 and TRBJ2-5; D might be TRBD1 or TRBD2, each matching 5 bases. The CDR3 DNA reads as TGTGCCAGCAGTTCCTCCCCATCAGGGACGGGGGAGACCCAGTACTTC. It yields the protein CASSSSPSGTGETQYF.